These 20 T cell receptor beta chains were all obtained from the same sample, sequenced in a study of glioma-infiltrating T cells after dendritic cell vaccination. Described time point: after dendritic cell vaccination, including at tumor progression/relapse. Sequenced by immunoSEQ multiplex PCR; TCRdb stores in-frame clones only, minus some. The data contain tens of thousands of clones, under 85% of them singletons. The sequences come from blood, collected after dendritic cell vaccination. The receptors stem from a human donor with glioblastoma.

This chain connects TRBV5-6 to TRBJ1-1; tentatively, D is TRBD1 (6 bases). Germline CDR1 reads SGHDT; CDR2 reads YYEEEE. This CDR3 is 14 amino acids long. With 3 bases removed from V and 4 bases from J, the gap between germline ends came to 13 bases. In nucleotides, the CDR3 is TGTGCCAGCAGCTCTGAGGGGGGGGCCACTGAAGCTTTCTTT. Its protein is CASSSEGGATEAFF.

V gene TRBV7-2 combines with J gene TRBJ2-1, with 8 nucleotides matching TRBD1. This CDR3 has 15 amino acids. Germline V lookup: CDR1 SGHTA, CDR2 FQGNSA. The ends lost 5 bases at V and 4 bases at J; junction bases unmatched: 7. The chain's CDR3 is CASSVGQGIYNEQFF. CDR3 coding DNA: TGTGCCAGCAGCGTAGGACAGGGAATTTACAATGAGCAGTTCTTC.

The chain couples TRBV5-1 to TRBJ1-1, with 8 bases identical to TRBD1. Germline lookup yields CDR1 SGHRS and CDR2 YFSETQ. V dropped 7 bases and J dropped 11; count of bases not matched to a gene: 16. CDR3 size: 14 residues. The CDR3 coding sequence is TGCGCCAGCTCCCCCAGCCCCCAGGGGGCGATGGCTTTCTTT. Translating it yields CASSPSPQGAMAFF. The whole variable domain, remainder taken from reference TRBV5-1 and TRBJ1-1, is KAGVTQTPRYLIKTRGQQVTLSCSPISGHRSVSWYQQTPGQGLQFLFEYFSETQRNKGNFPGRFSGRQFSNSRSEMNVSTLELGDSALYLCASSPSPQGAMAFFGQGTRLTVV.

V and J are TRBV4-1 and TRBJ1-1; 8 positions agree with TRBD1. Germline CDR1 and CDR2: MGHRA and YSYEKL. The CDR3 consists of 16 residues. Trimming cost V 0 bases and J 1 base; bases outside gene matches: 4. CDR3 DNA: TGCGCCAGCAGCCAAGATTTGGGACAGGAGAACACTGAAGCTTTCTTT. It is translated as CASSQDLGQENTEAFF.

The J gene is TRBJ2-1, the V gene TRBV7-2, with TRBD1 matching over 8 bases. After removal of 4 bases from V and 6 bases from J, the junction contained 14 bases not matched to a gene. The V gene's germline CDR1 is SGHTA and CDR2 FQGNSA. The CDR3 spans 17 residues. The CDR3 loop reads CASSSFFRTGIPNEQFF. The CDR3 region has the DNA TGTGCCAGCAGCTCATTCTTTCGGACAGGGATACCCAATGAGCAGTTCTTC. Full variable domain (remainder filled in from reference TRBV7-2 and TRBJ2-1): GAGVSQSPSNKVTEKGKDVELRCDPISGHTALYWYRQSLGQGLEFLIYFQGNSAPDKSGLPSDRFSAERTGGSVSTLTIQRTQQEDSAVYLCASSSFFRTGIPNEQFFGPGTRLTVL.

J is TRBJ1-6 and V is TRBV11-1; tentatively, D is TRBD1 (6 bases). The germline CDR1 and CDR2 sequences are SGHAT and FQDESV (reference sequence). Trimming took 5 bases from V and 6 from J, leaving 17 bases between them. The CDR3 extends over 16 amino acids. The CDR3 here is CASSRRGGDGNSPLHF. As DNA, the CDR3 is TGTGCCAGCAGCCGGAGGGGGGGTGATGGTAATTCACCCCTCCACTTT.

J is TRBJ1-5 and V is TRBV2, with 7 bases identical to TRBD1. From germline, CDR1 is SNHLY and CDR2 FYNNEI. J was trimmed by 5 bases and V by 8 bases; bases with no gene match: 6. The CDR3 loop spans 13 amino acids. Here the CDR3 reads CASAQGRDQPQHF. CDR3 coding DNA: TGTGCCAGCGCACAGGGGAGAGATCAGCCCCAGCATTTT.

V gene TRBV2 combines with J gene TRBJ2-7; 7 nucleotides align to TRBD1. Germline V gene data show CDR1 as SNHLY and CDR2 as FYNNEI. V shed 3 bases and J 4 bases; nucleotides not matched to a gene: 6. CDR3 length: 14 amino acids. The CDR3 sequence is CASSDRTGAYEQYF. The DNA of the CDR3 is TGTGCCAGCAGTGATCGTACAGGGGCGTACGAGCAGTACTTC.

The chain is built from TRBV9 and TRBJ1-4; D might be TRBD1 (6 bases). V was pared by 3 bases and J by 5 bases, with 14 bases between. This CDR3 is built from 15 residues. Germline V CDR1 and CDR2: SGDLS, YYNGEE. CDR3 in DNA: TGTGCCAGCAGCGGGACCGGGACACCAAATGAAAAACTGTTTTTT. This encodes CASSGTGTPNEKLFF.

This chain joins TRBV5-1 and TRBJ1-2; 7 nucleotides line up with TRBD1. Trimming at V came to 4 bases and at J to 5 bases, leaving 14 bases not matched to a gene. The CDR3 totals 16 residues. Germline lookup yields CDR1 SGHRS and CDR2 YFSETQ. CDR3 sequence reads: CASSQGTEPLRYGYTF. As DNA, the CDR3 is TGCGCCAGCAGCCAAGGGACAGAACCGTTACGTTATGGCTACACCTTC.

V and J are TRBV5-8 and TRBJ2-1; TRBD1 matches 8 bases. After removal of 4 bases from V and 6 bases from J, the junction contained 3 bases not matched to a gene. The germline gives CDR1 SGHTS, CDR2 YDEGEE. The CDR3 runs to 13 residues. This CDR3 is CASSRTGFNEQFF. The CDR3, as DNA: TGTGCCAGCAGCAGGACAGGGTTCAATGAGCAGTTCTTC.

The chain is built from TRBV9 and TRBJ2-1; a weak D match, TRBD2 (5 bases). Per the germline V gene, CDR1 is SGDLS and CDR2 is YYNGEE. The CDR3 has 13 residues. The V and J ends lost 7 bases and 5 bases respectively, with 13 bases between them. This CDR3 is CASGRTGHNEQFF. CDR3 coding DNA: TGTGCCAGCGGACGGACTGGCCACAATGAGCAGTTCTTC.

The rearrangement links TRBV11-2 to TRBJ1-1; D is unresolved. CDR3 length equals 12 residues. The V gene's germline CDR1 is SGHAT and CDR2 FQNNGV. Between the trimmed V and J ends, which lost 1 base and 7 bases, there was a span of 7 bases. In DNA form, the CDR3 reads TGTGCCAGCAGCTTAGCCGGAGATGAAGCTTTCTTT. This codes for CASSLAGDEAFF.

The gene calls are TRBV2 and TRBJ2-7; D gene unclear. Germline loops: CDR1 SNHLY, CDR2 FYNNEI. V was shortened by 3 bases and J by 1 base, with 19 bases between the two germline ends. The CDR3 runs 17 residues. The CDR3 loop is CASSDDPVWRESYEQYF. The CDR3 DNA is TGTGCCAGCAGTGATGATCCTGTCTGGAGAGAGTCCTACGAGCAGTACTTC. The full variable domain, in which reference TRBV2 and TRBJ2-7 provide the parts outside the CDR3, is EPEVTQTPSHQVTQMGQEVILRCVPISNHLYFYWYRQILGQKVEFLVSFYNNEISEKSEIFDDQFSVERPDGSNFTLKIRSTKLEDSAMYFCASSDDPVWRESYEQYFGPGTRLTVT.

The chain has TRBV4-1 and TRBJ1-5; D is unresolved. Per germline, CDR1 MGHRA and CDR2 YSYEKL. Trimming removed 0 bases from V and 2 bases from J, with 11 bases in between. The CDR3 spans 16 residues. CDR3 region: CASSQDSGEGNQPQHF. The CDR3 nucleotides read TGCGCCAGCAGCCAAGATAGTGGGGAGGGCAATCAGCCCCAGCATTTT.

With respect to this clone: This specimen includes other DNA sequences encoding the same CDR3. The genes are TRBV7-3 and TRBJ1-1; D unresolved. The V gene lost 5 bases and the J gene lost 1 base, with 8 bases spanning the gap. CDR3 length: 13 residues. Germline V CDR1 and CDR2: SGHTA, FQGTGA. The CDR3 coding sequence is TGTGCCAGCAGCCCGACTGGGAACACTGAAGCTTTCTTT. Protein product: CASSPTGNTEAFF.

This clone was seen a few times. This CDR3 is CASSPPTGSNEKLFF. The CDR3 DNA reads TGTGCCAGCAGTCCCCCGACAGGTAGTAATGAAAAACTGTTTTTT. V and J are TRBV28 and TRBJ1-4; D is perhaps TRBD1 (6 bases). This CDR3 spans 15 amino acids. Germline CDR1 and CDR2: MDHEN and SYDVKM. V lost 5 bases and J lost 4, with 14 bases in between. Combining the CDR3 with reference TRBV28 and TRBJ1-4 gives the whole variable domain DVKVTQSSRYLVKRTGEKVFLECVQDMDHENMFWYRQDPGLGLRLIYFSYDVKMKEKGDIPEGYSVSREKKERFSLILESASTNQTSMYLCASSPPTGSNEKLFFGSGTQLSVL.

This sequence joins TRBV7-9 and TRBJ2-7; TRBD2 matches 10 bases. Germline-derived CDR1 and CDR2 are SEHNR and FQNEAQ (reference sequence). This CDR3 region has 18 residues. Trimming cost V 5 bases and J 5 bases; bases outside gene matches: 18. For the CDR3, the DNA is TGTGCCAGCAGCCTCAGCGGGGGGGCTCGGAATAGGGTCCACGAGCAGTACTTC. It specifies CASSLSGGARNRVHEQYF.

This clone was seen once. The V call is TRBV5-1, the J call TRBJ1-1; D is unresolved. With 0 bases removed from V and 3 bases from J, the gap between germline ends came to 6 bases. CDR3 length: 13 amino acids. Germline CDR1 and CDR2: SGHRS and YFSETQ. In DNA form, the CDR3 reads TGCGCCAGCAGCTTGGACGGTTACACTGAAGCTTTCTTT. Translated, it gives CASSLDGYTEAFF.

The rearrangement joins TRBV7-9 to TRBJ2-3, with 7 bases identical to TRBD1. CDR3 size: 16 residues. V shed 6 bases, J shed 1 base, and the junction held 10 bases outside the gene matches. Germline CDR1 SEHNR, CDR2 FQNEAQ (reference sequence). The CDR3 DNA is TGTGCCAGCAGTCCCAAGGGGGCGCGGGGCACAGATACGCAGTATTTT. Its translation: CASSPKGARGTDTQYF.